This T cell receptor (beta chain) emerged from a study of blood T cells in healthy people across ages. RNA extraction gave at least 5.5 micrograms of total RNA per sample. A few counts support this clonotype. The CDR3 has 15 residues. Per germline, CDR1 KGHDR and CDR2 SFDVKD. With V trimmed by 4 bases and J by 7 bases, 7 bases remained unmatched. Together with a sample-barcoded 5' primer, a J-beta primer mix was included in a second PCR lasting about 7 to 12 cycles. The authors tagged each cDNA molecule using a template-switch adaptor with 12 random nucleotides. TCRdb analysed the 5' RACE reads with MiXCR anew, one entry per CDR3 protein. The sample contains around 1,600,000 distinct CDR3 sequences, less than 45% of which appear only once.

The sample taken for sequencing was blood. The receptor was isolated from a woman between 18 and 29 years old in good health. This sequence joins TRBV24-1 and TRBJ2-1; 9 positions match TRBD1. CDR3 bases: TGTGCCACCAGTGAAGCCGGGACAGGGATGAATGAGCAGTTCTTC. It is translated as CATSEAGTGMNEQFF.